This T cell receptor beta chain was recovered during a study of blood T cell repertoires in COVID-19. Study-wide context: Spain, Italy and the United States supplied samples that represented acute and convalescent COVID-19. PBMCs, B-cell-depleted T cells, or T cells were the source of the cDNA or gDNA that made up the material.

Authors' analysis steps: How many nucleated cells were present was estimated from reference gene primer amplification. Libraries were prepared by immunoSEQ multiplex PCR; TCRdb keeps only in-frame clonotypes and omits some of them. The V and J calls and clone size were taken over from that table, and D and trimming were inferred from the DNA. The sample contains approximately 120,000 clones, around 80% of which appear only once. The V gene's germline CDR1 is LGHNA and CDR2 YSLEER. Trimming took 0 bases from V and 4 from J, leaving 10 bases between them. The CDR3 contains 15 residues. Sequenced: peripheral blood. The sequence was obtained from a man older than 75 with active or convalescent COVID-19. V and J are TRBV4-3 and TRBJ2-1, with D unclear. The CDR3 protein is CASSQDRGLYNEQFF. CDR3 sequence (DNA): TGCGCCAGCAGCCAAGACCGAGGCTTATACAATGAGCAGTTCTTC.